This T cell receptor (beta chain) derives from a study of CD8 T cells in Susac syndrome. The CDR3 spans 16 residues. The V gene's germline CDR1 is SGHTA and CDR2 FQGNSA. J was trimmed by 0 bases and V by 4 bases; bases with no gene match: 6. The authors reverse transcribed roughly 0.5 to 1 ug RNA with random hexamers. TCRdb reanalysed the immunoSEQ multiplex PCR reads using MiXCR and keeps one entry per CDR3 protein. This table has fewer than 200,000 distinct CDR3 sequences, 85% to 95% appearing once. TCR beta from blood CD8+ and CD4+ T cells was sequenced. Purification of the CD8+ and CD4+ T cells relied on negative isolation, and TEMRA cells underwent FACS enrichment.

V is TRBV7-2 and J is TRBJ1-5, with 7 bases identical to TRBD1. Sequencing was performed on CD8+ T cells from PBMCs. This TCR came from a human donor with multiple sclerosis. The CDR3 sequence: CASSSWTGVSNQPQHF. The CDR3 region has the DNA TGTGCCAGCAGCTCCTGGACAGGAGTTAGCAATCAGCCCCAGCATTTT. The full variable domain, its missing parts supplied by reference TRBV7-2 and TRBJ1-5, is GAGVSQSPSNKVTEKGKDVELRCDPISGHTALYWYRQSLGQGLEFLIYFQGNSAPDKSGLPSDRFSAERTGGSVSTLTIQRTQQEDSAVYLCASSSWTGVSNQPQHFGDGTRLSIL.